The 3 T cell receptor beta chains below all came from one sample that was sequenced in a study of blood T cells in healthy people across ages. Using a J-beta primer mix together with a sample-barcoded 5' primer, a second PCR was run for about 7 to 12 cycles. From the 5' RACE reads, TCRdb called clonotypes with MiXCR, one entry per CDR3 protein. The sample consists of 800,000 to 950,000 distinct CDR3 sequences, 25% to 35% of them appearing once. The data also belong to a second study, concerning T cells of mothers and their children.

Sequenced input: blood. The source is a middle-aged woman in good health.

This rearrangement joins TRBV24-1 to TRBJ2-4; 7 positions agree with TRBD2. J lost 13 bases, V lost 4 bases, and 15 bases had no gene match. This CDR3 spans 15 amino acids. Germline V gene lookup returns CDR1 KGHDR and CDR2 SFDVKD. DNA for the CDR3: TGTGCCACCAGTGACCCTGGGACTAACTACAATGAGCAGTACTTC. The encoded protein is CATSDPGTNYNEQYF.

This clonotype was observed many times. The chain is built from TRBV7-3 and TRBJ2-7; no clear D. The CDR3 extends over 13 amino acids. Germline CDR1 reads SGHTA; CDR2 reads FQGTGA. Trimming shortened V by 1 base and J by 6 bases, and 10 bases separated the two germline ends. The CDR3 sequence is CASSLNSPSEQYF. In DNA form, the CDR3 reads TGTGCCAGCAGCTTAAATTCCCCGTCCGAGCAGTACTTC.

This clonotype was seen ten or more times. The genes are TRBV20-1 and TRBJ2-5; D remains unclear. Deletions cut 1 base from V and 5 bases from J, with 17 bases between. CDR3 size: 15 residues. Germline values: CDR1 DFQATT, CDR2 SNEGSKA (reference sequence). This CDR3 reads CSARVPGRARETQYF. The CDR3 bases are TGCAGTGCTAGAGTCCCCGGGCGAGCTAGGGAGACCCAGTACTTC.